The 23 T cell receptor beta chains reported below all come from one sample, sequenced in a study of blood T cell repertoires in COVID-19. TCRdb keeps only in-frame clones here, not all; method: immunoSEQ multiplex PCR. The data show tens of thousands of clones, roughly 90% seen once. Material for sequencing was peripheral blood. These receptors came from a human donor in a cohort sampled during active COVID-19.

This rearrangement joins TRBV27 to TRBJ2-5, with a possible D match to TRBD1 (7 bases). The CDR3 is made up of 15 amino acids. Germline CDR1 MNHEY, CDR2 SMNVEV (reference sequence). The V gene lost 10 bases and the J gene lost 4 bases, with 22 bases spanning the gap. The DNA for the CDR3 is TGTGCCACCTCCTCCGCGGGACAGTCACCAGAGACCCAGTACTTC. This gives the protein CATSSAGQSPETQYF.

The rearrangement uses TRBV19 and TRBJ1-2; 7 bases agree with TRBD1. The CDR3 runs to 15 residues. CDR1 is LNHDA and CDR2 is SQIVND in the germline V gene (reference sequence). V shed 4 bases and J 0 bases; nucleotides not matched to a gene: 5. CDR3 in DNA: TGTGCCAGTAGTAGTCAGGGGGAACCTAACTATGGCTACACCTTC. It codes for CASSSQGEPNYGYTF.

The DNA for the CDR3 is TGTGCCAGCAGTTATGGACAGGGCGGGGGCTACACCTTC. It specifies CASSYGQGGGYTF. This rearrangement joins TRBV6-5 to TRBJ1-2, with 8 bases fitting TRBD1. This CDR3 is 13 amino acids long. The V gene's germline CDR1 is MNHEY and CDR2 SVGAGI. V was pared by 3 bases and J by 8 bases, with 5 bases of the junction left unmatched.

V usage is TRBV6-6 and J usage is TRBJ2-1, with D maybe TRBD1 (5 bases). Germline CDR1 MNHNY, CDR2 SVGAGI (reference sequence). Trimming took off 7 bases at V and 2 bases at J, with 15 bases between the two ends. The CDR3 runs 15 residues. As DNA, the CDR3 is TGTGCCAGCAACGAACAGGCGACCCCCTACAATGAGCAGTTCTTC. This gives the protein CASNEQATPYNEQFF.

The V call is TRBV6-5, the J call TRBJ2-7; D uncertain. The CDR3 contains 14 residues. The germline CDR1 and CDR2 sequences are MNHEY and SVGAGI. V lost 2 bases, J lost 3 bases, and 11 bases lay in between. The CDR3 DNA is TGTGCCAGCAGTTACGGGCCCAGTTTCTACGAGCAGTACTTC. Translated: CASSYGPSFYEQYF.

The chain couples TRBV7-9 to TRBJ2-1, with 9 nucleotides matching TRBD1. The V and J ends lost 5 bases and 4 bases, in that order; junction bases with no gene match: 6. This CDR3 has 15 amino acids. CDR1 is SEHNR, CDR2 FQNEAQ, per germline (reference sequence). This CDR3 is CASSTGTGKYNEQFF. The CDR3 DNA sequence: TGTGCCAGCAGCACCGGGACAGGGAAGTACAATGAGCAGTTCTTC.

This clone came up once. The rearrangement joins TRBV7-9 to TRBJ2-2; D not resolved. Germline CDR1 SEHNR, CDR2 FQNEAQ (reference sequence). The germline V and J ends were trimmed by 2 bases and 4 bases, with 5 bases remaining between them. This CDR3 contains 13 residues. The CDR3 here is CASSLTSTGELFF. The CDR3 bases are TGTGCCAGCAGCTTAACCAGCACCGGGGAGCTGTTTTTT.

V and J are TRBV10-1 and TRBJ2-7; D uncertain. CDR1 WNHNN and CDR2 SYGVQD come from the germline V gene (reference sequence). Between the trimmed V and J ends, which lost 2 bases and 3 bases, there was a span of 8 bases. The CDR3 has 13 residues. The CDR3 region has the DNA TGCGCCAGCAGTGAGAACATCGACTACGAGCAGTACTTC. Translating gives CASSENIDYEQYF.

The chain recombines TRBV7-8 with TRBJ2-3; tentatively, D is TRBD2 (5 bases). Deletions cut 5 bases from V and 3 bases from J, with 6 bases between. The CDR3 consists of 12 residues. Germline loops: CDR1 SGHVS, CDR2 FQNEAQ. Here the CDR3 DNA reads TGTGCCAGCAGCCCGGGGACAGATACGCAGTATTTT. Its protein is CASSPGTDTQYF.

The V gene is TRBV27, the J gene TRBJ1-1; 9 nucleotides align to TRBD1. The germline CDR1 and CDR2 sequences are MNHEY and SMNVEV (reference sequence). The CDR3 extends over 16 amino acids. After removal of 5 bases from V and 7 bases from J, the junction contained 14 bases not matched to a gene. The CDR3 loop reads CASSRGRAGTGNEAFF. CDR3 nucleotides: TGTGCCAGCAGTCGCGGACGGGCCGGGACAGGGAATGAAGCTTTCTTT.

V is TRBV7-2 and J is TRBJ2-3, with 10 bases fitting TRBD1. CDR3 length: 17 amino acids. Germline CDR1 and CDR2: SGHTA and FQGNSA. Trimming cost V 4 bases and J 6 bases; bases outside gene matches: 13. The CDR3 sequence is CASSSQVGTGAADTQYF. For the CDR3, the DNA is TGTGCCAGCAGCTCCCAGGTGGGGACAGGGGCGGCGGATACGCAGTATTTT.

This chain joins TRBV10-2 and TRBJ1-1, with TRBD1 identical over 9 bases. V was clipped by 8 bases and J by 1 base; unmatched bases: 2. CDR1 and CDR2 from the germline V gene are WSHSY and SAAADI. The CDR3 totals 13 residues. CDR3 in amino acids: CASRTGENTEAFF. DNA of the CDR3: TGCGCCAGCCGGACAGGGGAGAACACTGAAGCTTTCTTT.

The rearrangement links TRBV19 to TRBJ1-1; D not resolved. CDR1 LNHDA and CDR2 SQIVND come from the germline V gene (reference sequence). CDR3 length: 10 residues. The CDR3, as DNA: TGTCGTGTCGGGGTCACTGAAGCTTTCTTT. This sequence encodes CRVGVTEAFF.

The rearrangement uses TRBV6-5 and TRBJ1-5, with 12 bases that match TRBD1. The CDR3 consists of 15 residues. CDR1 MNHEY and CDR2 SVGAGI come from the germline V gene. J lost 3 bases, V lost 6 bases, and 3 bases had no gene match. The CDR3 reads CASRRDRGHNQPQHF. As DNA, the CDR3 is TGTGCCAGCAGACGGGACAGGGGGCACAATCAGCCCCAGCATTTT.

The V gene is TRBV7-9, the J gene TRBJ2-7; perhaps TRBD2 as D (6 bases). The V end was cut by 5 bases, the J end by 3 bases, with 14 bases between. The CDR3 covers 14 residues. Germline CDR1 SEHNR, CDR2 FQNEAQ (reference sequence). CDR3 region: CASSGGTANYEQYF. Written as DNA, the CDR3 is TGTGCCAGCAGCGGGGGGACGGCCAACTACGAGCAGTACTTC.

In its sample, this clone was seen once. The CDR3: CASSPQAGRGRYEQYF. The CDR3 nucleotides are TGTGCCAGCAGCCCCCAGGCTGGGCGGGGGAGGTACGAGCAGTACTTC. The chain carries TRBV7-9 and TRBJ2-7, with 7 bases aligning to TRBD2. There are 16 residues in the CDR3. The V and J ends lost 5 bases and 4 bases, in that order; junction bases with no gene match: 14. Germline values: CDR1 SEHNR, CDR2 FQNEAQ (reference sequence).

This clone was counted a few times. For the CDR3, the DNA is TGTGCCAGTAGTGGTCCCGGGACAGGGGGAGGGTCGAACACTGAAGCTTTCTTT. This gives the protein CASSGPGTGGGSNTEAFF. The V call is TRBV19, the J call TRBJ1-1; TRBD1 matches at 11 bases. The CDR3 is 18 amino acids. Looked up from germline, CDR1 is LNHDA and CDR2 is SQIVND (reference sequence). The ends lost 5 bases at V and 1 base at J; junction bases unmatched: 12. Combining the CDR3 with reference TRBV19 and TRBJ1-1 gives the whole variable domain DGGITQSPKYLFRKEGQNVTLSCEQNLNHDAMYWYRQDPGQGLRLIYYSQIVNDFQKGDIAEGYSVSREKKESFPLTVTSAQKNPTAFYLCASSGPGTGGGSNTEAFFGQGTRLTVV.

The chain combines TRBV6-2 or TRBV6-3 with TRBJ2-7; D gene uncertain. Trimming removed 0 bases at V and 1 base at J, with 7 bases between. There are 14 residues in the CDR3. CDR1 is MNHEY, CDR2 SVGEGT, per germline. The CDR3 nucleotides are TGTGCCAGCAGTTACTCGGCCGATTCCTACGAGCAGTACTTC. This gives the protein CASSYSADSYEQYF.

This chain links TRBV7-7 with TRBJ2-2, with 10 bases fitting TRBD2. The CDR3 loop spans 16 amino acids. The trim removed 2 bases at V and 6 bases at J, leaving 6 bases unmatched. The germline gives CDR1 SSHAT, CDR2 FNYEAQ (reference sequence). The CDR3 DNA follows: TGTGCCAGCAGCTTATCATATGGGACTAGCGCCGGGGAGCTGTTTTTT. Its protein is CASSLSYGTSAGELFF.

The J gene is TRBJ1-2, the V gene TRBV18, with D uncertain. Deletions cut 8 bases from V and 8 bases from J, with 24 bases between. CDR3 length equals 15 residues. CDR1 and CDR2 from the germline V gene are KGHSH and LQKENI. The CDR3 coding sequence is TGTGCCAGCCACACAAGCTCACCGGGAGCGGAGGGCTACACCTTC. It encodes CASHTSSPGAEGYTF.

The chain employs TRBV6-5 and TRBJ1-1; 7 bases line up with TRBD1. Germline V CDR1 and CDR2: MNHEY, SVGAGI. V shed 6 bases, J shed 7 bases, and the junction held 14 bases outside the gene matches. The CDR3 spans 15 residues. CDR3 coding DNA: TGTGCCAGCAGCGGTCCTCACAGGGGCCCCGTTGAAGCTTTCTTT. This translates into CASSGPHRGPVEAFF.

The J gene is TRBJ2-1, the V gene TRBV18; TRBD1 aligns across 11 bases. The CDR3 is 15 amino acids. Germline values: CDR1 KGHSH, CDR2 LQKENI. The ends lost 5 bases at V and 6 bases at J; junction bases unmatched: 6. CDR3 residues: CASSTGQGAGNEQFF. CDR3 DNA sequence: TGTGCCAGCTCAACAGGACAGGGGGCGGGCAATGAGCAGTTCTTC.

This chain links TRBV7-9 with TRBJ2-1; TRBD2 matches 13 bases. Germline-derived CDR1 and CDR2 are SEHNR and FQNEAQ (reference sequence). CDR3 length: 15 amino acids. Losses at the gene ends were 6 bases for V and 9 bases for J; bases not matched to a gene: 8. CDR3 amino acids: CASRTGTSGEGEQFF. CDR3 coding DNA: TGTGCCAGCAGAACCGGGACTAGCGGGGAGGGTGAGCAGTTCTTC. Based on the CDR3 plus reference TRBV7-9 and TRBJ2-1, the full variable domain is DTGVSQNPRHKITKRGQNVTFRCDPISEHNRLYWYRQTLGQGPEFLTYFQNEAQLEKSRLLSDRFSAERPKGSFSTLEIQRTEQGDSAMYLCASRTGTSGEGEQFFGPGTRLTVL.